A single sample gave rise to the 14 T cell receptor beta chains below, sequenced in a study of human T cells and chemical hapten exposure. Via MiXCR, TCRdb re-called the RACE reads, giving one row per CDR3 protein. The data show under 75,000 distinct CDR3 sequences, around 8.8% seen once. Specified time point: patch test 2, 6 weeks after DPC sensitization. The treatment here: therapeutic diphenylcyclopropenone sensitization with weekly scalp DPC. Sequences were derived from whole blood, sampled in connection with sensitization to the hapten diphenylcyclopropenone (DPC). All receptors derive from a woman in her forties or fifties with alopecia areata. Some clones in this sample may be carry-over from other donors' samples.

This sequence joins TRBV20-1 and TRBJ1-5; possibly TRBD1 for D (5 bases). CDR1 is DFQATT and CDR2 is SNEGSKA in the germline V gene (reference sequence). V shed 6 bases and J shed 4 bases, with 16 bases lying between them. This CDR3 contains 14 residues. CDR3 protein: CSAPVAGANQPQHF. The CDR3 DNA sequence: TGCAGTGCCCCCGTCGCCGGGGCTAATCAGCCCCAGCATTTT.

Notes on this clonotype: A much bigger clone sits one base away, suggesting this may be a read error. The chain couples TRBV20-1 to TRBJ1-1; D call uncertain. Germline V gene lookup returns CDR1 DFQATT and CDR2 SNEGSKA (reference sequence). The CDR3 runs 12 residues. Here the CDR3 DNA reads TGCAGTACTAGTAACTTCCTAGGAGGAGCTTTCTTT. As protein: CSTSNFLGGAFF.

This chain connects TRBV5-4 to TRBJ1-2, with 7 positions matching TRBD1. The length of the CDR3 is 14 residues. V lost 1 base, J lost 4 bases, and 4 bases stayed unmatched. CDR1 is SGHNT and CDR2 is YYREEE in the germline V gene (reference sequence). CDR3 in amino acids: CASSLKGGVYGYTF. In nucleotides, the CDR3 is TGTGCCAGCAGCTTGAAAGGGGGCGTCTATGGCTACACCTTC.

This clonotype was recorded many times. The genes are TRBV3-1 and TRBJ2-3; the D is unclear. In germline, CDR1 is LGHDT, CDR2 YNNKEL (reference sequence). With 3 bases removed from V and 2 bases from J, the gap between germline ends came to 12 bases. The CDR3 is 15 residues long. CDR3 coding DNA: TGTGCCAGCAGCCAGTCCGGAACTTCCACAGATACGCAGTATTTT. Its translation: CASSQSGTSTDTQYF.

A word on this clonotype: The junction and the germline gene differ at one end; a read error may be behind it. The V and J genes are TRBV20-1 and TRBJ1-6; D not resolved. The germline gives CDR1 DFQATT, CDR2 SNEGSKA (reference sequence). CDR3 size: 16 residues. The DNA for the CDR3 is TGCAGTGTTAGAGGGAAGGCAGGAGCCTATAATTCACCCCTCCACTTT. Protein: CSVRGKAGAYNSPLHF.

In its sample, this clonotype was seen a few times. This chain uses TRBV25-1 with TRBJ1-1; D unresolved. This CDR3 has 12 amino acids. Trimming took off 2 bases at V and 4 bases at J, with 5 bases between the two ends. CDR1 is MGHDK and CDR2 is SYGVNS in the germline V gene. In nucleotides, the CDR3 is TGTGCCAGCAGTGAAACTCCCACTGAAGCTTTCTTT. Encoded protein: CASSETPTEAFF.

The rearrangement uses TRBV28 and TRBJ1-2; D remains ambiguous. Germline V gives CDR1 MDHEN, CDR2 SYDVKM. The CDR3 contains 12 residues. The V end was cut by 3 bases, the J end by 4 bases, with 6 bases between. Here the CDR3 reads CASSLLAYGYTF. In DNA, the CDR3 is TGTGCCAGCAGTTTGTTAGCCTATGGCTACACCTTC.

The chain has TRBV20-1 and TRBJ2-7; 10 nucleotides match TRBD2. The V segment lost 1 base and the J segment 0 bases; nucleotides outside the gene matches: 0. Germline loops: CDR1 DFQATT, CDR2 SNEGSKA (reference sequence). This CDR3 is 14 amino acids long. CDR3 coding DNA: TGCAGTGCTAGAGGACTAGCGGGCTCCTACGAGCAGTACTTC. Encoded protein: CSARGLAGSYEQYF.

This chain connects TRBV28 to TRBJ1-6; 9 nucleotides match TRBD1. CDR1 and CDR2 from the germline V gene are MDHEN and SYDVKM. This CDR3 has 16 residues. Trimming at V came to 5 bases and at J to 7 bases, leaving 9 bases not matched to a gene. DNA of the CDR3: TGTGCCAGCAGTCCGCTACAGGGGGCGAACAATTCACCCCTCCACTTT. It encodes CASSPLQGANNSPLHF.

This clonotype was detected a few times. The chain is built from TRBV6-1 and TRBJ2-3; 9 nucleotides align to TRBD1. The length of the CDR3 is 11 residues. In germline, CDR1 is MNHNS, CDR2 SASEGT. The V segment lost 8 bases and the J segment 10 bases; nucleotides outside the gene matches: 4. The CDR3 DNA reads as TGTGCCAGCCGTACAGGGGGCCCGCAGTATTTT. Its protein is CASRTGGPQYF.

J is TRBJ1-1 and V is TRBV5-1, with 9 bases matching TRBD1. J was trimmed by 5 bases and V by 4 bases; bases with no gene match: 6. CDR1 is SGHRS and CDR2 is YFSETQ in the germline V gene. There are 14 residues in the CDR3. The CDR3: CASSPGQGFTEAFF. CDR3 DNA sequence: TGCGCCAGCAGCCCGGGACAGGGATTTACTGAAGCTTTCTTT.

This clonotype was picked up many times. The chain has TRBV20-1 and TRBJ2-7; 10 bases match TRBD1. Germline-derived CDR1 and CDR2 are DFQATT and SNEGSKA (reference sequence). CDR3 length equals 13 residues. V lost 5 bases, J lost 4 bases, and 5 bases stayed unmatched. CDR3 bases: TGCAGTGCTCTCCGGGACAGGGGTTACGAGCAGTACTTC. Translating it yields CSALRDRGYEQYF.

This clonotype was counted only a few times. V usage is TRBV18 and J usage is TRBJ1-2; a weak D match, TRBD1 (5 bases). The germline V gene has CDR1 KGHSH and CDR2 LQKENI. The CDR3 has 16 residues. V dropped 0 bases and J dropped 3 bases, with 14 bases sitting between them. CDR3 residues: CASSPPNRRGYYGYTF. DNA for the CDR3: TGTGCCAGCTCACCACCTAACCGGCGGGGCTACTATGGCTACACCTTC. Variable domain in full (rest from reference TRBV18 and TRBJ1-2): NAGVMQNPRHLVRRRGQEARLRCSPMKGHSHVYWYRQLPEEGLKFMVYLQKENIIDESGMPKERFSAEFPKEGPSILRIQQVVRGDSAAYFCASSPPNRRGYYGYTFGSGTRLTVV.

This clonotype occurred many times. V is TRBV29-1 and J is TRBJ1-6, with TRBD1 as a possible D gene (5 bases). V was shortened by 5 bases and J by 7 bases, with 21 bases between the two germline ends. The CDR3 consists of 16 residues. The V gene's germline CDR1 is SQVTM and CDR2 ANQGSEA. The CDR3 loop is CSVPARHGTMNSPLHF. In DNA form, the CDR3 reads TGCAGCGTTCCCGCCCGGCACGGGACTATGAATTCACCCCTCCACTTT.